Following are 7 T cell receptor beta chains from one sample sequenced in a study of preoperative IRX-2 immunotherapy in early breast cancer. This table comes from immunoSEQ multiplex PCR, and its TCRdb copy is limited to in-frame clones, with some not included. This table holds approximately 15,000 clones, approximately 91% found once. The treatment is: preoperative locoregional IRX-2 cytokine immunotherapy. Sampling was carried out from a patient treated with IRX-2 immunotherapy. The receptors here all came from a human donor with breast cancer.

CDR3 DNA: TGCGCCAGCAGCGGGGGACAGTCCAATTCACCCCTCCACTTT. It encodes CASSGGQSNSPLHF. The chain is built from TRBV5-1 and TRBJ1-6; 7 positions agree with TRBD1. Germline V gene lookup returns CDR1 SGHRS and CDR2 YFSETQ. V shed 4 bases and J 7 bases; nucleotides not matched to a gene: 5. CDR3 length: 14 amino acids.

V and J are TRBV2 and TRBJ1-1, with 7 bases matching TRBD1. V lost 7 bases and J lost 6; bases outside the gene matches: 14. Germline V gene sequence: CDR1 SNHLY, CDR2 FYNNEI. There are 15 residues in the CDR3. The DNA of the CDR3 is TGTGCCAGCACCGCAGAGAGACAGGGAACTTCTGAAGCTTTCTTT. Translating it yields CASTAERQGTSEAFF.

This clone showed up just once. J is TRBJ2-5 and V is TRBV10-3; D ambiguous. Trimming cost V 2 bases and J 1 base, with 5 bases left between them. The CDR3 is 13 amino acids. The germline V gene has CDR1 ENHRY and CDR2 SYGVKD. CDR3 sequence: CAISEDPQETQYF. The CDR3 region has the DNA TGTGCCATCAGTGAGGACCCCCAAGAGACCCAGTACTTC.

This chain joins TRBV19 and TRBJ1-2; D ambiguous. The CDR3 length is 16 residues. V was clipped by 1 base and J by 3 bases, with 15 bases between them. Germline CDR1 and CDR2: LNHDA and SQIVND (reference sequence). CDR3 sequence reads: CASSIGRSWVDYGYTF. The CDR3 DNA reads as TGTGCCAGTAGTATAGGGCGGTCTTGGGTCGACTATGGCTACACCTTC. Drawing the rest from reference TRBV19 and TRBJ1-2, the complete variable domain is DGGITQSPKYLFRKEGQNVTLSCEQNLNHDAMYWYRQDPGQGLRLIYYSQIVNDFQKGDIAEGYSVSREKKESFPLTVTSAQKNPTAFYLCASSIGRSWVDYGYTFGSGTRLTVV.

The chain employs TRBV2 and TRBJ2-7; D may match TRBD1 or TRBD2 (5 bases each). The germline CDR1 and CDR2 sequences are SNHLY and FYNNEI. Deletions cut 1 base from V and 3 bases from J, with 13 bases between. The CDR3 extends over 15 amino acids. For the CDR3, the DNA is TGTGCCAGCAGTGAAGGGGGGAACTATATCTACGAGCAGTACTTC. This translates into CASSEGGNYIYEQYF.

V is TRBV29-1 and J is TRBJ2-2; D is tentatively TRBD1 or TRBD2 (5 bases each). The V gene lost 4 bases and the J gene lost 6 bases, with 6 bases spanning the gap. Germline values: CDR1 SQVTM, CDR2 ANQGSEA. The CDR3 has 11 residues. The CDR3, as DNA: TGCAGCGTTGGGGACCCCGGGGAGCTGTTTTTT. It translates to CSVGDPGELFF.

The chain recombines TRBV28 with TRBJ1-2; no clear D gene. The V gene lost 2 bases and the J gene lost 5 bases, with 18 bases spanning the gap. The CDR3 length is 16 residues. In germline, CDR1 is MDHEN, CDR2 SYDVKM. CDR3: CASSLGVTQSLYGYTF. The CDR3 region has the DNA TGTGCCAGCAGTTTAGGGGTAACACAGAGCTTATATGGCTACACCTTC.